This TCR beta chain was captured by sequencing in a study of human T cells and chemical hapten exposure. Overall study: Weekly administration of diphenylcyclopropenone to the scalp of patients continued throughout the approximately 24-week study. Findings of the study overall: Patch test score rose with PT1 expanded TCR count, significant at thresholds 8, 16 and 32, not 4. Expanded TCRs clustered into significantly more large CDR3 similarity groups than controls, the analysis revealed.

The table lists this clonotype with a few counts. What it recognizes is unknown. The time point is: pre-sensitization, week 0. Regarding treatment: therapeutic diphenylcyclopropenone sensitization with weekly scalp DPC. The CDR3 sequence is 14 residues long. Trimming pared 3 bases from V and 3 bases from J, leaving 13 bases between. Germline CDR1 is SGHRS and CDR2 is YFSETQ. TCRdb fed the RACE reads into MiXCR, producing one record per CDR3 protein. Of more than 55,000 distinct CDR3 sequences in the sample, 8% to 10% are singletons; the top ten hold around 9.6%. The sample was whole blood, taken in connection with sensitization to the hapten diphenylcyclopropenone (DPC). The chain uses TRBV5-1 and TRBJ2-7, with D possibly being TRBD1 or TRBD2 (6 bases each). This clonotype originated in a man aged 40-55 years with alopecia areata. Some clones in this sample may be carry-over from other donors' samples. CDR3 region: CASSWGASLYEQYF. In nucleotides, the CDR3 is TGCGCCAGCAGCTGGGGGGCTAGTCTCTACGAGCAGTACTTC.